The TCR beta chain under discussion was sequenced for a study of human thymus T cells (dated by TCRdb to 2018 to 2020). Background on the whole study: The study used about 8 infant thymus samples plus four related peripheral blood samples to characterize TCR alpha and beta repertoires. The infant donors were roughly 6 to 250 days old, and the cohort included over 5 males and a couple of females.

Thymus tissue was collected as surgical resects that were removed during corrective cardiac surgery. The donors were immunologically healthy infants in Finland who had open corrective cardiac surgery for congenital heart defects. Thymocytes were freed from the tissue by mechanical means and kept at -70 degrees C as pellets of roughly 10-32 million cells. A QIAsymphony instrument was used to extract genomic DNA from the frozen cell pellets. Remarks on this clone: Its antigen remains undetermined. No clone much larger than this one lies a single base away; base qualities are absent.

General study outcomes and caveats: According to the related research, thymic TCR repertoires were highly overlapping among unrelated individuals. Biased V and J gene segment usage appeared to be present in both thymic and peripheral blood repertoires. On average, thymus samples gave roughly 740,000 unique TCRB clonotypes, whereas blood samples gave roughly 80,000.

The CDR3 contains 14 residues, cysteine and phenylalanine counted. Just the 42-base CDR3 DNA is kept, in frame starting at base 1. Trimming takes 5 bases off V and 5 bases off J; junction bases not matched to a gene: 6. Via the germline V gene, CDR1 is SGHTA and CDR2 FQGNSA. The immunoSEQ multiplex PCR assay was used to amplify the TCRB and TCRAD loci from a standardized amount of quality-controlled genomic DNA. Amplicons spanned the V(D)J region at a length sufficient to cover the CDR3 and identify V and J genes. Amplicon sequencing was performed on an Illumina platform through the commercial immunoSEQ service. As for the original processing: Primer bias and sequencing errors were corrected as previously described, and TCRAD and TCRB were defined on the basis of the IMGT database. immunoSEQ Analyzer 3.0 and VDJTools were used for repertoire analysis, which covered basic statistics, V/J segment usage, diversity estimates, rarefaction and pairwise overlap. Diversity was estimated with Chao1, ChaoE, Efron-Thisted, Shannon and inverse Simpson indices, and also on datasets down-sampled to the smallest sample. Repertoire overlap was determined by strict matching of CDR3 nucleotide sequence, V gene and J gene, and Jaccard-based multidimensional scaling clustering was applied. TCRdb's version of the immuneACCESS table is confined to in-frame rearrangements and falls short of the full clone set. An unresolved V gene accounts for under half of the shortfall where checked; the remainder is of unknown origin. V and J calls and clone size are those listed in that table; D and trimming were worked out from the DNA. For this sample the table gives 86,000 or so clones, of which approximately 96% were detected only once. The top ten clonotypes cover 0.031% of the sample.

This clonotype was sampled from a boy less than two years old with a congenital heart defect but otherwise immunologically healthy. The specimen was thymus tissue. The rearrangement joined TRBV7-2 to TRBJ2-4, with 7 bases aligning to TRBD1. The sequenced DNA is TGTGCCAGCAGCCTTGGGACAGCAGAAAACATTCAGTACTTC. Its translation is CASSLGTAENIQYF.